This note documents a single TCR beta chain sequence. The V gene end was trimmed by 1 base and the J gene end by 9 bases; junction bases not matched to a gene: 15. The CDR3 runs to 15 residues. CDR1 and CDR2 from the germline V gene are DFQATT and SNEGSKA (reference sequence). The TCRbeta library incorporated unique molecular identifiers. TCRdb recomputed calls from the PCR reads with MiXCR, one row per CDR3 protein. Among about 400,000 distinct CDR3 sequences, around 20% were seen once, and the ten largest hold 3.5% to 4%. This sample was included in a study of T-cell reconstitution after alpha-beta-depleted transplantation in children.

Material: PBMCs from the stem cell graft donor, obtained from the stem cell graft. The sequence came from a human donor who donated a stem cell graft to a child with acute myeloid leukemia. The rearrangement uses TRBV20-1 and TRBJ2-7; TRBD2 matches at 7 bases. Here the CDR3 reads CSARVPSGRLLGQYF. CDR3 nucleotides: TGCAGTGCTAGAGTCCCCTCCGGGAGGCTTTTGGGGCAGTACTTC.